This T cell receptor (beta chain) was recorded in a study of T-cell reconstitution after alpha-beta-depleted transplantation in children. Study observations and caveats: Roughly two months post-transplant, alpha-beta T cells reportedly originated from several hundred graft clones that had expanded.

Germline CDR1 and CDR2: MNHEY and SMNVEV (reference sequence). There are 13 residues in the CDR3. The V gene lost 3 bases and the J gene lost 8 bases, with 10 bases spanning the gap. Ten or more counts support this clonotype. What it binds is unknown. The TCRbeta library was prepared with unique molecular identifiers. TCRdb reprocessed the PCR reads with MiXCR, giving one entry per CDR3 protein. The table has under 70,000 distinct CDR3 sequences, about a tenth seen once. Here the sequenced sample was PBMCs, taken before TCRalphabeta/CD19-depleted stem cell transplant. This TCR came from a boy younger than 18 with acute myeloid leukemia, due to receive a stem cell transplant. This chain connects TRBV27 to TRBJ1-4; D uncertain. Written as DNA, the CDR3 is TGTGCCAGCAGTTTGTTCAGTGGGGAAAAACTGTTTTTT. This sequence encodes CASSLFSGEKLFF. Filled out from reference TRBV27 and TRBJ1-4, the complete variable domain reads EAQVTQNPRYLITVTGKKLTVTCSQNMNHEYMSWYRQDPGLGLRQIYYSMNVEVTDKGDVPEGYKVSRKEKRNFPLILESPSPNQTSLYFCASSLFSGEKLFFGSGTQLSVL.